Listed here are 14 T cell receptor beta chains from one sample, sequenced in a study of OX40 agonist ivuxolimab in advanced cancers. Here immunoSEQ multiplex PCR was the method, and the copy in TCRdb shows in-frame clones only, minus some. This table holds tens of thousands of clones, around 90% found once. Sequencing was performed on CD4+ or CD8+ T cells sorted from blood, taken in a trial of the OX40 agonist ivuxolimab. All receptors come from an adult with an advanced solid tumor such as melanoma, head and neck, liver or kidney cancer.

The chain employs TRBV7-9 and TRBJ1-4, with 9 bases matching TRBD1. Germline V gene data show CDR1 as SEHNR and CDR2 as FQNEAQ (reference sequence). This CDR3 contains 15 residues. Trimming took 3 bases from V and 5 from J; bases not matched to a gene: 4. The CDR3 DNA is TGTGCCAGCAGCTTGGGGGACAGGGTCAATGAAAAACTGTTTTTT. Protein: CASSLGDRVNEKLFF.

The CDR3 region has the DNA TGTGCCAGCTCACCGGTACGGTCTCCCCTTAGCACAGATACGCAGTATTTT. It specifies CASSPVRSPLSTDTQYF. The genes are TRBV18 and TRBJ2-3; D is ambiguous. V lost 3 bases to trimming and J lost 0 bases, with 16 bases between them. The length of the CDR3 is 17 residues. Germline CDR1 KGHSH, CDR2 LQKENI.

The chain recombines TRBV10-3 with TRBJ2-7, with 10 bases that match TRBD1. The CDR3 consists of 16 residues. The V segment lost 6 bases and the J segment 3 bases; nucleotides outside the gene matches: 11. CDR1 and CDR2 (germline): ENHRY, SYGVKD. Here the CDR3 reads CAIRGTGEPTFYEQYF. Here the CDR3 DNA reads TGTGCCATCAGAGGGACAGGGGAACCGACCTTCTACGAGCAGTACTTC.

This chain's CDR3 is CSGVVGAEAFF. In DNA form, the CDR3 reads TGCAGCGGGGTAGTTGGGGCGGAAGCTTTCTTT. The J gene is TRBJ1-1, the V gene TRBV29-1; tentatively, D is TRBD1 (5 bases). The ends were cut back, 7 bases at V and 8 bases at J, with 14 bases in the middle. There are 11 residues in the CDR3. Looked up from germline, CDR1 is SQVTM and CDR2 is ANQGSEA.

J is TRBJ2-5 and V is TRBV5-6, with D unresolved. This CDR3 contains 13 residues. Germline CDR1 and CDR2: SGHDT and YYEEEE. Trimming took off 0 bases at V and 7 bases at J, with 10 bases between the two ends. DNA of the CDR3: TGTGCCAGCAGCTTGGACCTCCGCGGGACCCAGTACTTC. This gives the protein CASSLDLRGTQYF.

The genes are TRBV10-2 and TRBJ1-1; a possible D gene is TRBD1 (6 bases). Germline V gene lookup returns CDR1 WSHSY and CDR2 SAAADI. V lost 6 bases, J lost 4 bases, and 9 bases lay in between. The CDR3 length is 12 residues. CDR3 nucleotides: TGCGCCAGCAGGGGGGCGAGCACTGAAGCTTTCTTT. Protein sequence: CASRGASTEAFF.

As DNA, the CDR3 is TGCGCCAGCAGCTTTGGGACTAGCGGCCGTTTTTACAATGAGCAGTTCTTC. This encodes CASSFGTSGRFYNEQFF. This sequence joins TRBV5-1 and TRBJ2-1; TRBD2 agrees at 11 bases. CDR3 length equals 17 residues. J gave up 4 bases and V 2 bases, and 8 bases lay outside the gene matches. CDR1 SGHRS and CDR2 YFSETQ come from the germline V gene.

In its sample, this clone was seen once. V is TRBV7-9 and J is TRBJ1-2; D gene uncertain. The germline gives CDR1 SEHNR, CDR2 FQNEAQ (reference sequence). The germline V and J ends were trimmed by 1 base and 2 bases, with 8 bases remaining between them. CDR3 length equals 14 residues. The CDR3 nucleotides are TGTGCCAGCAGCTTAGATCAGCCGAACTATGGCTACACCTTC. Protein sequence: CASSLDQPNYGYTF.

This clone appeared a few times. The chain recombines TRBV19 with TRBJ1-5, with a tentative D call TRBD1 (6 bases). The CDR3 is 14 residues long. The ends were cut back, 5 bases at V and 3 bases at J, with 11 bases in the middle. CDR1 is LNHDA and CDR2 is SQIVND in the germline V gene (reference sequence). CDR3 DNA: TGTGCCAGTAGTGACACAGGGATCAATCAGCCCCAGCATTTT. It translates to CASSDTGINQPQHF.

The genes are TRBV5-1 and TRBJ2-1, with 11 nucleotides matching TRBD1. The J segment lost 8 bases and the V segment lost 4 bases, leaving 8 bases of the junction unmatched. The V gene's germline CDR1 is SGHRS and CDR2 YFSETQ. CDR3 length: 15 residues. CDR3 residues: CASSPIRTGGHEQFF. The CDR3 nucleotides read TGCGCCAGCAGCCCTATACGGACAGGGGGCCATGAGCAGTTCTTC.

The chain employs TRBV29-1 and TRBJ2-1, with 11 bases identical to TRBD2. V shed 3 bases and J 5 bases; nucleotides not matched to a gene: 3. The length of the CDR3 is 14 residues. The germline V gene encodes CDR1 SQVTM and CDR2 ANQGSEA. CDR3 sequence: CSVDKGLADNEQFF. As DNA, the CDR3 is TGCAGCGTTGATAAGGGACTAGCGGACAATGAGCAGTTCTTC.

This chain links TRBV5-1 with TRBJ1-2, with 7 bases that match TRBD1. Germline lookup yields CDR1 SGHRS and CDR2 YFSETQ. The ends lost 0 bases at V and 6 bases at J; junction bases unmatched: 5. The CDR3 is 14 residues long. In nucleotides, the CDR3 is TGCGCCAGCAGCTTGGTGGGACAGAGGGATGGCTACACCTTC. Amino acids: CASSLVGQRDGYTF.

The DNA of the CDR3 is TGTGCCAGCAGTTTCGGCAGGGGCAATCAGCCCCAGCATTTT. Encoded protein: CASSFGRGNQPQHF. V and J are TRBV28 and TRBJ1-5, with D perhaps matching TRBD1 (5 bases). V lost 3 bases and J 2 bases, leaving 8 bases between the germline ends. Germline loops: CDR1 MDHEN, CDR2 SYDVKM. The CDR3 is made up of 14 amino acids.

The sample holds one count of this clone. The V and J genes are TRBV29-1 and TRBJ2-5; 7 nucleotides align to TRBD2. CDR1 is SQVTM, CDR2 ANQGSEA, per germline. V dropped 5 bases and J dropped 5; count of bases not matched to a gene: 8. The CDR3 covers 13 residues. CDR3 loop: CSVLPTSWETQYF. CDR3 sequence (DNA): TGCAGCGTTTTGCCGACTAGCTGGGAGACCCAGTACTTC.